This T cell receptor beta chain emerged from a study of blood T cell repertoires in COVID-19. About the research overall: Acute and convalescent COVID-19 samples came from the United States, Italy and Spain. T cells, B-cell-depleted T cells, or PBMCs supplied cDNA or gDNA.

The germline V gene encodes CDR1 SNHLY and CDR2 FYNNEI. Trimming took off 6 bases at V and 6 bases at J, with 14 bases between the two ends. The CDR3 is made up of 13 amino acids. Authors' data handling: The assay estimated nucleated cells by amplifying reference gene primers. The repertoire was sequenced with immunoSEQ multiplex PCR; TCRdb's copy has only in-frame clones and lacks some. V and J calls and clone size follow that table, whereas D and trimming were derived from the DNA. The sample lists about 47,000 clones, 75% to 95% occurring once. This clone is a singleton in its sample. The TCR was taken from a man in his 70s with active COVID-19. The gene calls are TRBV2 and TRBJ1-1, with D possibly TRBD1 on 6 matching bases. Sequenced material: peripheral blood. CDR3 protein: CASREDSLSEAFF. Here the CDR3 DNA reads TGTGCCAGCAGAGAGGACAGTCTTTCTGAAGCTTTCTTT.